Listed below are T cell receptor beta chains from one sample, sequenced in a study of cytomegalovirus exposure and HLA in healthy donors. The table came from immunoSEQ multiplex PCR; TCRdb's copy has only in-frame clones and leaves some out. Here the sample spans 93,000 or so clones, around three quarters being singletons. Input material: PBMCs. These receptors came from a woman between 18 and 29 years old in good health and CMV-seropositive. CDR3s include the opening cysteine and the closing phenylalanine or tryptophan. D genes are given only for firm matches. The listing skips clone size in some rows; elsewhere it reads once, few, many or a size class.

abundance: NA
d_gene: NA
j_gene: TRBJ2-3
v_gene: TRBV9
CDR3aa: CASSVGSSTSSDTQYF
CDR3nt: TGTGCCAGCAGCGTTGGTAGTTCTACTAGTTCAGATACGCAGTATTTT

abundance: NA
d_gene: TRBD1
j_gene: TRBJ1-5
v_gene: TRBV28
CDR3aa: CASLRQGGNQPQHF
CDR3nt: TGTGCCAGCCTTAGACAGGGCGGCAATCAGCCCCAGCATTTT

abundance: NA
d_gene: NA
j_gene: TRBJ1-2
v_gene: TRBV27
CDR3aa: CASSPGQSSRYYGYTF
CDR3nt: TGTGCCAGCAGTCCCGGACAGTCTAGTCGTTACTATGGCTACACCTTC

abundance: NA
d_gene: NA
j_gene: TRBJ2-5
v_gene: TRBV5-4
CDR3aa: CASSAGSTPETQYF
CDR3nt: TGTGCCAGCAGCGCAGGCTCTACCCCAGAGACCCAGTACTTC

abundance: NA
d_gene: NA
j_gene: TRBJ2-5
v_gene: TRBV5-8
CDR3aa: CASSYSRTQYF
CDR3nt: TGTGCCAGCAGTTATAGTAGGACCCAGTACTTC

abundance: NA
d_gene: NA
j_gene: TRBJ1-5
v_gene: TRBV5-8
CDR3aa: CASSWRRVDDQPQHF
CDR3nt: TGTGCCAGCAGCTGGCGGAGGGTAGACGATCAGCCCCAGCATTTT

abundance: NA
d_gene: TRBD1
j_gene: TRBJ2-7
v_gene: TRBV10-3
CDR3aa: CAISESGQEIKQYF
CDR3nt: TGTGCCATCAGTGAGTCGGGACAGGAGATAAAGCAGTACTTC

abundance: NA
d_gene: TRBD2
j_gene: TRBJ2-3
v_gene: TRBV5-4
CDR3aa: CASSSGTSGGAHTQYF
CDR3nt: TGTGCCAGCAGCTCCGGGACTAGCGGGGGGGCCCATACGCAGTATTTT

abundance: NA
d_gene: TRBD2
j_gene: TRBJ2-5
v_gene: TRBV4-2
CDR3aa: CASSQPLAGVTSETQYF
CDR3nt: TGTGCCAGCAGCCAACCCCTCGCGGGGGTTACCTCAGAGACCCAGTACTTC

abundance: NA
d_gene: NA
j_gene: TRBJ2-2
v_gene: TRBV11-2
CDR3aa: CASSMDWNTGELFF
CDR3nt: TGTGCCAGCAGTATGGACTGGAACACCGGGGAGCTGTTTTTT

abundance: NA
d_gene: NA
j_gene: TRBJ1-2
v_gene: TRBV6-6
CDR3aa: CASSYTHGQVLYGYTF
CDR3nt: TGTGCCAGCAGTTACACGCACGGACAAGTCCTCTATGGCTACACCTTC

abundance: once
d_gene: TRBD2
j_gene: TRBJ2-5
v_gene: TRBV7-2
CDR3aa: CASSFVGGYQETQYF
CDR3nt: TGTGCCAGCAGCTTTGTCGGGGGGTACCAAGAGACCCAGTACTTC

abundance: NA
d_gene: TRBD2
j_gene: TRBJ2-1
v_gene: TRBV7-2
CDR3aa: CASSLRTSGSSYNEQFF
CDR3nt: TGTGCCAGCAGCCTGAGGACTAGCGGCAGCTCCTACAATGAGCAGTTCTTC

abundance: NA
d_gene: TRBD1
j_gene: TRBJ1-1
v_gene: TRBV6-5
CDR3aa: CASRDSHTEAFF
CDR3nt: TGTGCCAGTAGGGACAGCCACACTGAAGCTTTCTTT

abundance: NA
d_gene: TRBD1
j_gene: TRBJ1-4
v_gene: TRBV10-3
CDR3aa: CAISETLSGQGRFREKLFF
CDR3nt: TGTGCCATCAGTGAAACTCTTTCGGGACAGGGGAGATTTCGTGAAAAACTGTTTTTT

abundance: once
d_gene: TRBD2
j_gene: TRBJ2-1
v_gene: TRBV7-3
CDR3aa: CASSSPGTSGGSSYNEQFF
CDR3nt: TGTGCCAGCAGCTCTCCCGGGACTAGCGGGGGGAGCTCCTACAATGAGCAGTTCTTC

abundance: NA
d_gene: TRBD1
j_gene: TRBJ2-3
v_gene: TRBV6-1
CDR3aa: CASSETGGLHTDTQYF
CDR3nt: TGTGCCAGCAGTGAAACAGGGGGGTTACACACAGATACGCAGTATTTT

abundance: NA
d_gene: NA
j_gene: TRBJ2-2
v_gene: TRBV1
CDR3aa: CTSSQDLAHKSGTGELFF
CDR3nt: TGCACCAGCAGCCAAGATCTAGCGCACAAGAGTGGCACCGGGGAGCTGTTTTTT